Listed here are 18 T cell receptor beta chains from one sample, sequenced in a study of T cells in localized non-small cell lung cancer. Using immunoSEQ multiplex PCR, the repertoire was profiled, and TCRdb retains in-frame clones only, with some absent. Among approximately 29,000 clones, approximately 84% were seen once, and the ten largest hold approximately 5.3%. Material: peripheral blood mononuclear cells, obtained before any cancer treatment. The receptors shown here come from a man between 40 and 70 years old with stage III lung adenocarcinoma.

V is TRBV5-4 and J is TRBJ1-2, with D maybe TRBD1 (5 bases). The CDR3 totals 13 residues. V lost 6 bases, J lost 0 bases, and 9 bases lay in between. The germline gives CDR1 SGHNT, CDR2 YYREEE (reference sequence). CDR3 sequence: CASKWGSNYGYTF. The CDR3 DNA is TGTGCCAGCAAGTGGGGGTCTAACTATGGCTACACCTTC.

The V and J genes are TRBV7-9 and TRBJ2-7, with a tentative D call TRBD1 (6 bases). Trimming took off 11 bases at V and 0 bases at J, with 8 bases between the two ends. The germline V gene has CDR1 SEHNR and CDR2 FQNEAQ (reference sequence). The CDR3 loop spans 11 amino acids. The CDR3 sequence is CAGGISYEQYF. Written as DNA, the CDR3 is TGTGCCGGGGGCATCTCCTACGAGCAGTACTTC. The full variable domain, with the rest looked up from reference TRBV7-9 and TRBJ2-7, is DTGVSQNPRHKITKRGQNVTFRCDPISEHNRLYWYRQTLGQGPEFLTYFQNEAQLEKSRLLSDRFSAERPKGSFSTLEIQRTEQGDSAMYLCAGGISYEQYFGPGTRLTVT.

This clone appeared a few times. CDR3 amino acids: CASSLGSGSTEAFF. CDR3 bases: TGCGCCAGCAGCTTGGGATCCGGCTCCACTGAAGCTTTCTTT. The J gene is TRBJ1-1, the V gene TRBV5-1, with D hard to call. V lost 0 bases and J 4 bases, leaving 10 bases between the germline ends. Germline CDR1 SGHRS, CDR2 YFSETQ. This CDR3 is 14 amino acids long.

In this sample, this clone turned up once. This chain links TRBV5-1 with TRBJ1-4, with D possibly TRBD1 on 6 matching bases. Trimming shortened V by 0 bases and J by 11 bases, and 14 bases separated the two germline ends. CDR1 SGHRS and CDR2 YFSETQ come from the germline V gene. The CDR3 consists of 14 residues. CDR3 in amino acids: CASSLAQGGDKLFF. The CDR3 DNA is TGCGCCAGCAGCTTGGCACAGGGAGGGGATAAACTGTTTTTT.

CDR3: CASGQGGSTDTQYF. The CDR3 DNA is TGCGCCAGCGGTCAAGGTGGCAGCACAGATACGCAGTATTTT. The chain recombines TRBV5-1 with TRBJ2-3; D uncertain. V was cut by 7 bases and J by 0 bases, with 12 bases left in between. This CDR3 region has 14 residues. CDR1 and CDR2 (germline): SGHRS, YFSETQ.

This rearrangement joins TRBV28 to TRBJ2-3, with D unresolved. In germline, CDR1 is MDHEN, CDR2 SYDVKM. The ends were cut back, 5 bases at V and 3 bases at J, with 9 bases in the middle. The CDR3 contains 13 residues. CDR3: CASSPRITDTQYF. CDR3 in DNA: TGTGCCAGCAGTCCACGTATTACAGATACGCAGTATTTT.

This chain's CDR3 is CASSLGWGSPLHF. CDR3 nucleotides: TGTGCCAGCAGCTTAGGGTGGGGTTCACCCCTCCACTTT. The J gene is TRBJ1-6, the V gene TRBV7-2; D ambiguous. V was pared by 1 base and J by 9 bases, with 7 bases between. This CDR3 contains 13 residues. CDR1 and CDR2 (germline): SGHTA, FQGNSA.

The V gene is TRBV6-1, the J gene TRBJ2-7; D is perhaps TRBD1 (6 bases). V was shortened by 4 bases and J by 1 base, with 11 bases between the two germline ends. This CDR3 has 14 amino acids. Germline V CDR1 and CDR2: MNHNS, SASEGT. CDR3 nucleotide sequence: TGTGCCAGCAGTGCGGGACAACCATCCTACGAGCAGTACTTC. Amino acids: CASSAGQPSYEQYF.

The chain recombines TRBV6-7 with TRBJ2-2; D could derive from TRBD1 or TRBD2 (5 bases each). Being an ORF, TRBV6-7 has a function that is uncertain. This CDR3 contains 19 residues. Trimming cost V 0 bases and J 4 bases, with 21 bases left between them. CDR3 sequence reads: CASSYSPPGRRPGTGELFF. The CDR3 bases are TGTGCCAGCAGTTACTCTCCCCCGGGACGGAGGCCGGGCACCGGGGAGCTGTTTTTT.

Only a few counts were recorded for this clone. This chain uses TRBV18 with TRBJ1-1; D perhaps matches TRBD1 (5 bases). V dropped 5 bases and J dropped 5 bases, with 18 bases sitting between them. This CDR3 is 15 amino acids long. In germline, CDR1 is KGHSH, CDR2 LQKENI. CDR3 DNA sequence: TGTGCCAGCTCAGCCTACCCAGGGTCGGGGACTGAAGCTTTCTTT. Translating gives CASSAYPGSGTEAFF.

The rearrangement uses TRBV7-9 and TRBJ1-5, with D possibly matching TRBD1 (6 bases). Germline CDR1 SEHNR, CDR2 FQNEAQ (reference sequence). V gave up 5 bases and J gave up 7 bases, with 12 bases separating them. This CDR3 comprises 13 residues. CDR3 sequence: CASSRSGDQPQHF. CDR3 in DNA: TGTGCCAGCAGCCGTTCAGGGGACCAGCCCCAGCATTTT. Full variable domain (missing parts from reference TRBV7-9 and TRBJ1-5): DTGVSQNPRHKITKRGQNVTFRCDPISEHNRLYWYRQTLGQGPEFLTYFQNEAQLEKSRLLSDRFSAERPKGSFSTLEIQRTEQGDSAMYLCASSRSGDQPQHFGDGTRLSIL.

The genes are TRBV5-1 and TRBJ2-2; D unresolved. V lost 3 bases, J lost 3 bases, and 9 bases lay in between. This CDR3 is built from 14 residues. The germline CDR1 and CDR2 sequences are SGHRS and YFSETQ. This chain's CDR3 is CASSWDTHTGELFF. Written as DNA, the CDR3 is TGCGCCAGCAGCTGGGATACCCACACCGGGGAGCTGTTTTTT.

V and J are TRBV19 and TRBJ1-6, with no clear D. Germline-derived CDR1 and CDR2 are LNHDA and SQIVND (reference sequence). V was trimmed by 6 bases and J by 0 bases, leaving 3 bases between them. The CDR3 has 13 residues. The CDR3 reads CASRGSYNSPLHF. The CDR3 nucleotides are TGTGCCAGTAGGGGCTCCTATAATTCACCCCTCCACTTT. The entire variable domain, with the rest obtained from reference TRBV19 and TRBJ1-6, is as follows: DGGITQSPKYLFRKEGQNVTLSCEQNLNHDAMYWYRQDPGQGLRLIYYSQIVNDFQKGDIAEGYSVSREKKESFPLTVTSAQKNPTAFYLCASRGSYNSPLHFGNGTRLTVT.

This clone was counted between two and nine times. V gene TRBV10-1 combines with J gene TRBJ2-7; a weak D match, TRBD1 (5 bases). CDR3 size: 13 residues. V was shortened by 1 base and J by 3 bases, with 7 bases between the two germline ends. Germline CDR1 and CDR2: WNHNN and SYGVQD (reference sequence). CDR3 sequence reads: CASSEWGSYEQYF. The CDR3 region has the DNA TGCGCCAGCAGTGAGTGGGGCAGCTACGAGCAGTACTTC.

This clone was detected only a few times. V gene TRBV5-1 combines with J gene TRBJ2-5; D gene unclear. Germline CDR1 SGHRS, CDR2 YFSETQ. Trimming cost V 0 bases and J 4 bases, with 7 bases left between them. The CDR3 has 13 residues. The CDR3 protein is CASSLVGSETQYF. CDR3 DNA: TGCGCCAGCAGCTTGGTTGGCTCAGAGACCCAGTACTTC.

This chain connects TRBV2 to TRBJ1-5, with D possibly matching TRBD1 (5 bases). Per the germline V gene, CDR1 is SNHLY and CDR2 is FYNNEI. Between the trimmed V and J ends, which lost 4 bases and 6 bases, there was a span of 10 bases. The CDR3 totals 13 residues. The CDR3: CASSGGGFQPQHF. The CDR3 region has the DNA TGTGCCAGCAGTGGGGGCGGCTTTCAGCCCCAGCATTTT.

V gene TRBV6-5 combines with J gene TRBJ1-5; possible D gene TRBD1, 5 bases. The CDR3 spans 15 residues. Germline CDR1 MNHEY, CDR2 SVGAGI. V was cut by 5 bases and J by 3 bases, with 14 bases left in between. CDR3 in amino acids: CASSPRGGSNQPQHF. CDR3 DNA: TGTGCCAGCAGTCCGCGGGGCGGTTCCAATCAGCCCCAGCATTTT.

The chain couples TRBV5-8 to TRBJ2-7, with D perhaps given as TRBD1 or TRBD2 (5 bases each). The CDR3 extends over 12 amino acids. Germline CDR1 is SGHTS and CDR2 is YDEGEE. The CDR3 spells CPNRSGMGEQYF. CDR3 nucleotides: TGTCCTAACAGGTCGGGGATGGGGGAGCAGTACTTC. Supplemented by reference TRBV5-8 and TRBJ2-7, the full variable domain reads EAGVTQSPTHLIKTRGQQATLRCSPISGHTSVYWYQQALGLGLQFLLWYDEGEERNRGNFPPRFSGRQFPNYSSELNVNALELEDSALYLCPNRSGMGEQYFGPGTRLTVT.